These 11 T cell receptor beta chains share one sample of origin, sequenced in a study of cytomegalovirus exposure and HLA in healthy donors. The PCR ran on 60 Vbeta and 13 Jbeta primers. Clones were read by immunoSEQ multiplex PCR, and TCRdb kept only the in-frame ones, dropping some. The sample carries about 33,000 clones, approximately 55% recorded once. Material for sequencing was PBMCs. These receptors all come from a woman aged 40 to 50 in good health and CMV-seropositive.

This rearrangement joins TRBV29-1 to TRBJ2-3, with TRBD2 matching 14 bases. Germline V gene data show CDR1 as SQVTM and CDR2 as ANQGSEA. Losses at the gene ends were 6 bases for V and 0 bases for J; bases not matched to a gene: 8. The CDR3 has 17 residues. The CDR3 spells CSVVGGLAGVSTDTQYF. CDR3 coding DNA: TGCAGCGTCGTAGGGGGACTAGCGGGGGTTAGCACAGATACGCAGTATTTT.

The rearrangement links TRBV2 to TRBJ1-5; the match to TRBD1 covers 8 bases. Per germline, CDR1 SNHLY and CDR2 FYNNEI. V lost 6 bases, J lost 4 bases, and 14 bases stayed unmatched. The CDR3 is 17 amino acids. The DNA for the CDR3 is TGTGCCAGCAGACAGCAGGGGGCTCAGGAGAATAATCAGCCCCAGCATTTT. Translating gives CASRQQGAQENNQPQHF.

The chain employs TRBV19 and TRBJ1-1; D is unresolved. This CDR3 contains 13 residues. Trimming cost V 7 bases and J 1 base, with 10 bases left between them. Germline loops: CDR1 LNHDA, CDR2 SQIVND (reference sequence). The CDR3, as DNA: TGTGCCAGTAACACCTGGCCGAACACTGAAGCTTTCTTT. The encoded protein is CASNTWPNTEAFF.

Only a few counts were recorded for this clone. The J gene is TRBJ2-7, the V gene TRBV30, with 7 positions matching TRBD2. The V and J ends lost 2 bases and 4 bases, in that order; junction bases with no gene match: 2. Germline V gives CDR1 GTSNPN, CDR2 SVGIG (reference sequence). CDR3 length: 12 amino acids. In DNA form, the CDR3 reads TGTGCCTGGAGTTCGCGGGGGTACGAGCAGTACTTC. Its translation is CAWSSRGYEQYF.

The chain has TRBV18 and TRBJ1-1; no definite D call. Germline V lookup: CDR1 KGHSH, CDR2 LQKENI. Between the trimmed V and J ends, which lost 3 bases and 0 bases, there was a span of 5 bases. This CDR3 contains 13 residues. CDR3 DNA: TGTGCCAGCTCACCTCCCATGAACACTGAAGCTTTCTTT. This encodes CASSPPMNTEAFF.

This clone was found a few times. The chain couples TRBV5-1 to TRBJ1-6; 9 positions match TRBD1. The ends lost 3 bases at V and 8 bases at J; junction bases unmatched: 3. This CDR3 comprises 14 residues. Germline CDR1 reads SGHRS; CDR2 reads YFSETQ. The CDR3 coding sequence is TGCGCCAGCAGCTCCCGGGACAGGGATTCACCCCTCCACTTT. It codes for CASSSRDRDSPLHF.

In its sample, this clone was seen a few times. CDR3 sequence reads: CSVGTSGGGSDIQYF. CDR3 nucleotide sequence: TGCAGCGTGGGGACTAGCGGGGGAGGGAGTGACATTCAGTACTTC. This chain uses TRBV29-1 with TRBJ2-4; 14 bases map to TRBD2. In germline, CDR1 is SQVTM, CDR2 ANQGSEA. The CDR3 has 15 residues. Trimming cost V 6 bases and J 8 bases; bases outside gene matches: 9.

V usage is TRBV29-1 and J usage is TRBJ2-1; the D is unclear. V was clipped by 3 bases and J by 8 bases, with 8 bases between them. CDR1 is SQVTM, CDR2 ANQGSEA, per germline. This CDR3 is 11 amino acids long. The CDR3 protein is CSVDSMDEQFF. In nucleotides, the CDR3 is TGCAGCGTTGATAGCATGGATGAGCAGTTCTTC.

The chain joins TRBV4-1 to TRBJ2-3; D is possibly TRBD1 (6 bases). This CDR3 has 14 amino acids. The V and J ends lost 3 bases and 0 bases respectively, with 7 bases between them. Germline V gene data show CDR1 as MGHRA and CDR2 as YSYEKL. CDR3 DNA: TGCGCCAGCAGCCAGGGACACAGCACAGATACGCAGTATTTT. This codes for CASSQGHSTDTQYF.

The chain uses TRBV5-6 and TRBJ1-1; D unclear. Trimming pared 6 bases from V and 4 bases from J, leaving 13 bases between. Germline V gives CDR1 SGHDT, CDR2 YYEEEE. The CDR3 sequence is 13 residues long. The DNA of the CDR3 is TGTGCCAGCACCGTCTGGAGTGGCACTGAAGCTTTCTTT. Translation: CASTVWSGTEAFF.

The V gene is TRBV30, the J gene TRBJ1-1, with a weak D call TRBD1 (6 bases). V was pared by 3 bases and J by 2 bases, with 10 bases between. The CDR3 spans 13 residues. The germline CDR1 and CDR2 sequences are GTSNPN and SVGIG (reference sequence). The CDR3 DNA follows: TGTGCCTGGAGGACAGGTTCAAACACTGAAGCTTTCTTT. It translates to CAWRTGSNTEAFF. The variable domain in full, with the rest retrieved from reference TRBV30 and TRBJ1-1, is SQTIHQWPATLVQPVGSPLSLECTVEGTSNPNLYWYRQAAGRGLQLLFYSVGIGQISSEVPQNLSASRPQDRQFILSSKKLLLSDSGFYLCAWRTGSNTEAFFGQGTRLTVV.